One T cell receptor beta chain is described in this entry. No antigen is known for it. This record comes from a study of tumor-infiltrating lymphocytes in primary liver carcinoma. Study context: Patients were men and women aged 30 to 69 years. Findings of the study overall: With p = 0.039, the top-250-clone fraction in tumors significantly exceeded that in blood.

The germline V gene has CDR1 MDHEN and CDR2 SYDVKM. This CDR3 spans 13 amino acids. V was clipped by 6 bases and J by 1 base, with 10 bases between them. For each extraction, RNA and DNA were obtained together from approximately 20-30 mg of unsorted bulk tissue. Surgical resection treated primary liver carcinoma in the patients. The study enrolled treatment-naive patients with chronic HBV infection. With around 490 ng total RNA as template and a constant-region primer, TCR beta cDNA was made. Modified slightly, ARM-PCR produced TCR beta libraries over three nested multiplex PCR rounds. TRBV1-TRBV30 forward primers paired with a C-beta reverse primer were used in the first two PCR rounds, which ran approximately 10 cycles each. TCRdb re-derived calls from the multiplex PCR reads in MiXCR, one entry per CDR3 protein. The table records 100,000 or so distinct CDR3 sequences, approximately 70% of them present only once.

This chain links TRBV28 with TRBJ2-7; D is possibly TRBD1 (6 bases). Material: liver tumor tissue from sampling region 2. Subset noted: tumor region T2, inferior pole. The TCR originated in a woman aged 55-75 years with primary liver carcinoma and hepatitis B virus infection. Here the CDR3 reads CASRRTVSYEQYF. CDR3 coding DNA: TGTGCCAGCAGGCGGACAGTTTCCTACGAGCAGTACTTC.